This T cell receptor beta chain was retrieved from a study of patients and donors after allogeneic stem cell transplantation. The ends lost 4 bases at V and 5 bases at J; junction bases unmatched: 10. This CDR3 has 15 residues. Germline loops: CDR1 SGHRS, CDR2 YFSETQ. TCRdb reprocessed the RT-PCR reads via MiXCR and lists one record per CDR3 protein. The sample has a few hundred thousand distinct CDR3 sequences; more than 35% are singletons. The gene calls are TRBV5-1 and TRBJ2-7, with TRBD2 matching over 9 bases. The sequencing sample was made of blood, either unsorted or a sorted T cell fraction (not recorded which). This receptor was identified in a human donor who was either an allogeneic HSCT recipient or a stem cell or donor lymphocyte infusion donor (not recorded which). It is not recorded whose cells these are; they may come from a transplant donor. CDR3 protein: CASSPNAGTSNEQYF. The CDR3 bases are TGCGCCAGCAGCCCTAATGCCGGGACTAGCAACGAGCAGTACTTC. The entire variable domain, with the rest obtained from reference TRBV5-1 and TRBJ2-7, is as follows: KAGVTQTPRYLIKTRGQQVTLSCSPISGHRSVSWYQQTPGQGLQFLFEYFSETQRNKGNFPGRFSGRQFSNSRSEMNVSTLELGDSALYLCASSPNAGTSNEQYFGPGTRLTVT.